Below, one T cell receptor beta chain is given with its context. At one of its ends the junction is not consistent with the germline gene, which may arise from a read error. These data are taken from a study of blood T cells in healthy people across ages. The CDR3 is made up of 19 amino acids. CDR1 and CDR2 from the germline V gene are SGHTA and FQGNSA. The study recruited healthy Caucasian donors from Russia who were aged roughly 6 to 95. Every donor gave around 10 milliliters of peripheral blood. Each sample had at least 7 million PBMCs isolated. Using a J-beta primer mix together with a sample-barcoded 5' primer, a second PCR was run for roughly 6 to 12 cycles. Every cDNA molecule carried a tag from a template-switch adaptor bearing 12 random nucleotides. TCRdb ran MiXCR on the 5' RACE reads and lists one entry per CDR3 protein. The sample lists 450,000 to 700,000 distinct CDR3 sequences; 25% to 30% were seen once.

The TCR was taken from a woman aged 70 to 79 in good health. Sequencing used blood. The chain is built from TRBV7-2 and TRBJ2-2, with 10 bases matching TRBD1. This CDR3 reads CASSHPGQGKSKNAGELFF. CDR3 nucleotide sequence: TGTGCCAGCAGCCATCCGGGACAGGGGAAGTCCAAGAACGCCGGGGAGCTGTTTTTT.